The 5 T cell receptor beta chains reported below all come from one sample, sequenced in a study of blood T cell repertoires in COVID-19 (dated by TCRdb to about 2020). Libraries were made using the immunoSEQ multiplex PCR assay. TCRdb limited this immuneACCESS table to in-frame rearrangements with V and J called. A share of clones is missing; checked studies link under half to unresolved V genes, and the rest is unexplained. Within this sample are hundreds of thousands of clones, with 87% of them counted one time only. The ten top clones hold 6% to 7% of the sample. Source material: peripheral blood. Receptors originate from a woman in her 50s with COVID-19, enrolled during active disease.

V is TRBV5-6 and J is TRBJ2-3, with 10 bases lining up with TRBD1. The CDR3 has 15 amino acids. V gave up 6 bases and J gave up 4 bases; unmatched junction bases: 8. The germline V gene has CDR1 SGHDT and CDR2 YYEEEE. The CDR3 region is CASIRDRGSADTQYF. The CDR3 bases are TGTGCCAGCATCAGGGACAGGGGTTCGGCAGATACGCAGTATTTT.

The CDR3 loop reads CAWSVAQVTEAFF. CDR3 DNA: TGTGCCTGGAGTGTAGCCCAGGTCACTGAAGCTTTCTTT. This chain links TRBV30 with TRBJ1-1, with D unclear. The V and J ends lost 0 bases and 4 bases respectively, with 9 bases between them. The germline gives CDR1 GTSNPN, CDR2 SVGIG (reference sequence). CDR3 length: 13 residues.

This chain uses TRBV24-1 with TRBJ2-7, with TRBD2 matching over 9 bases. V shed 3 bases and J 2 bases; nucleotides not matched to a gene: 16. CDR1 and CDR2 from the germline V gene are KGHDR and SFDVKD. The length of the CDR3 is 19 residues. In nucleotides, the CDR3 is TGTGCCACCAGTGATCGGAGGATTGGGGCGGGAGGGAGAACCTACGAGCAGTACTTC. Translated, it gives CATSDRRIGAGGRTYEQYF.

This chain joins TRBV3-1 (or the pseudogene TRBV3-2) and TRBJ2-2; tentative D call: TRBD1 (6 bases). This CDR3 has 17 amino acids. The V and J ends lost 1 base and 0 bases respectively, with 12 bases between them. The germline V gene has CDR1 LGHDT and CDR2 YNNKEL (reference sequence). The CDR3 protein is CASSQAGAATNTGELFF. For the CDR3, the DNA is TGTGCCAGCAGCCAAGCAGGGGCCGCGACGAACACCGGGGAGCTGTTTTTT.

This clone was recorded a few times. The chain combines TRBV5-4 with TRBJ2-3; 10 positions match TRBD2. CDR3 size: 16 residues. Germline V gives CDR1 SGHNT, CDR2 YYREEE (reference sequence). V was pared by 3 bases and J by 1 base, with 5 bases of the junction left unmatched. The CDR3 loop is CASSSSSGSRTDTQYF. In DNA form, the CDR3 reads TGTGCCAGCAGCTCCTCTAGCGGGAGCCGCACAGATACGCAGTATTTT.